The 11 T cell receptor beta chains below all came from one sample that was sequenced in a study of T cells in women clearing cervical HPV infection. The assay was immunoSEQ multiplex PCR, and TCRdb's table has in-frame clones only and misses some. The sample totals around 39,000 clones. Sequencing used blood buffy coat. The receptor source for this set is a woman between 18 and 70 years old with a cervical HPV16 infection that either progressed to CIN3+ or cleared (not recorded which).

As concerns this clone: The sequenced fragment ends 3 residues before the CDR3 boundary, so the rest is inferred from the germline J gene. The chain employs TRBV2 and TRBJ2-7, with 10 bases fitting TRBD2. The CDR3 totals 14 residues. V dropped 3 bases and J dropped 6; count of bases not matched to a gene: 5. Germline V gene data show CDR1 as SNHLY and CDR2 as FYNNEI. CDR3 loop: CASSDTSGNTEQYF. CDR3 DNA, as far as it was read: TGTGCCAGCAGTGACACTAGCGGGAATACCGAG. Supplemented by reference TRBV2 and TRBJ2-7, the full variable domain reads EPEVTQTPSHQVTQMGQEVILRCVPISNHLYFYWYRQILGQKVEFLVSFYNNEISEKSEIFDDQFSVERPDGSNFTLKIRSTKLEDSAMYFCASSDTSGNTEQYFGPGTRLTVT.

About this clone itself: The read terminates 3 residues ahead of where the CDR3 ends, so the germline J gene completes it. The chain combines TRBV7-7 with TRBJ1-2; a weak D match, TRBD1 (6 bases). The CDR3 totals 15 residues. The V gene's germline CDR1 is SSHAT and CDR2 FNYEAQ (reference sequence). The DNA read from the CDR3 is TGTGCCAGCAGCCCGGGACTAGCGGGGGGCTACGAC. Encoded protein: CASSPGLAGGYD. The complete CDR3 protein is CASSPGLAGGYDYTF.

Notes on this clone: The read falls 3 residues short of the CDR3 end, and the missing part is taken from the germline J gene. V and J are TRBV19 and TRBJ1-4, with D possibly TRBD1 on 5 matching bases. Trimming stripped 10 bases from V and 6 bases from J, with 15 bases between. This CDR3 contains 13 residues. Germline V gene sequence: CDR1 LNHDA, CDR2 SQIVND (reference sequence). The CDR3 DNA, read in part, is TGTGCCACCAGCGGGGGTTCGGATGAAAAA. It encodes CATSGGSDEK. The whole CDR3 sequence is CATSGGSDEKLFF.

A word on this clone: The CDR3 end is not reached by the read, which stops 3 residues before it; the germline J gene fills it in. The chain has TRBV7-2 and TRBJ2-1, with D possibly TRBD2 on 6 matching bases. The CDR3 is 15 amino acids. V lost 1 base, J lost 4 bases, and 11 bases lay in between. The germline gives CDR1 SGHTA, CDR2 FQGNSA. The sequenced part of the CDR3 DNA is TGTGCCAGCAGCTTAGGCGGGGACCCATACAATGAG. Translated: CASSLGGDPYNE. The complete CDR3 protein is CASSLGGDPYNEQFF.

Of note for this clone: The read halts 3 residues ahead of the CDR3 end, with the missing end drawn from the germline J gene. This chain uses TRBV5-1 with TRBJ1-1, with D maybe TRBD1 (5 bases). This CDR3 is 15 amino acids long. Trimming left V 3 bases short and J 4 bases short, with 16 bases between. Germline V gene lookup returns CDR1 SGHRS and CDR2 YFSETQ. CDR3 region: CASSWGTGRSTEAFF. The CDR3 DNA, read in part, is TGCGCCAGCAGCTGGGGCACAGGTAGGAGCACTGAA.

The covered CDR3 bases are TGTGCCAGCAGTAAAGGGACAGGAGACAATGAC. Encoded protein: CASSKGTGDND. The full CDR3 sequence reads CASSKGTGDNDYTF. This rearrangement joins TRBV6-2 or TRBV6-3 to TRBJ1-2, with 8 bases fitting TRBD1. The CDR3 goes on 3 residues after the read ends, and that part is filled in from the germline J gene. Germline values: CDR1 MNHEY, CDR2 SVGEGT. This CDR3 has 14 residues.

With respect to this clone: Read sequence stops 3 residues before the CDR3 end, and the germline J gene provides the missing end. The V gene is TRBV7-3, the J gene TRBJ2-1; D gene unclear. The V end lost 1 base, the J end lost 8 bases, and 15 bases lay between the germline ends. The CDR3 consists of 15 residues. Germline V gene lookup returns CDR1 SGHTA and CDR2 FQGTGA. The DNA read from the CDR3 is TGTGCCAGCAGCTTAATCCTAGTTGGTCCGGATGAG. It translates to CASSLILVGPDE. Given in full, the CDR3 is CASSLILVGPDEQFF.

With respect to this clone: The read terminates 3 residues before the CDR3 end, so the remaining end is supplied by the germline J gene. This chain connects TRBV30 to TRBJ2-7; D is ambiguous. The CDR3 is 12 amino acids. V lost 5 bases to trimming and J lost 3 bases, with 11 bases between them. CDR1 is GTSNPN and CDR2 is SVGIG in the germline V gene (reference sequence). The chain's CDR3 is CAWAVTSYEQYF. The CDR3 bases that were read are TGTGCCTGGGCAGTAACAAGCTACGAG.

A note on this clone: The read finishes 3 residues shy of the CDR3 end, and the germline J gene is used to complete it. J is TRBJ2-2 and V is TRBV19; either TRBD1 or TRBD2 may supply D (5 bases each). The CDR3 spans 13 residues. Per the germline V gene, CDR1 is LNHDA and CDR2 is SQIVND (reference sequence). The part of the CDR3 DNA that was read is TGTGCCAGTAGTATGAGGGGAAATGAAAAG. Amino acids: CASSMRGNEK. The CDR3 in full is CASSMRGNEKLFF. The whole variable domain, remainder taken from reference TRBV19 and TRBJ2-2, is DGGITQSPKYLFRKEGQNVTLSCEQNLNHDAMYWYRQDPGQGLRLIYYSQIVNDFQKGDIAEGYSVSREKKESFPLTVTSAQKNPTAFYLCASSMRGNEKLFFGEGSRLTVL.

About this clone itself: The read terminates 3 residues ahead of where the CDR3 ends, so the germline J gene completes it. The rearrangement links TRBV5-5 to TRBJ2-5, with 9 nucleotides matching TRBD2. This CDR3 contains 15 residues. From germline, CDR1 is SGHKS and CDR2 YYEKEE (reference sequence). V shed 0 bases and J 1 base; nucleotides not matched to a gene: 1. The part of the CDR3 DNA that was read is TGTGCCAGCAGCTTGGGGGGACTAGCCCAAGAGACC. This encodes CASSLGGLAQET. Given in full, the CDR3 is CASSLGGLAQETQYF.

Comments on this clone: The sequence runs out 3 residues before the end of the CDR3; the remainder is reconstructed from the germline J gene. The rearrangement joins TRBV30 to TRBJ1-1; D possibly corresponds to TRBD1 (5 bases). The CDR3 consists of 17 residues. Germline-derived CDR1 and CDR2 are GTSNPN and SVGIG (reference sequence). Trimming left V 0 bases short and J 0 bases short, with 17 bases between. The sequenced part of the CDR3 DNA is TGTGCCTGGAGTGTAAAGTTTTGGGGCAGGGTGAACACTGAA. It yields the protein CAWSVKFWGRVNTE. The CDR3 in full is CAWSVKFWGRVNTEAFF. The variable domain in full, completed from reference TRBV30 and TRBJ1-1, reads SQTIHQWPATLVQPVGSPLSLECTVEGTSNPNLYWYRQAAGRGLQLLFYSVGIGQISSEVPQNLSASRPQDRQFILSSKKLLLSDSGFYLCAWSVKFWGRVNTEAFFGQGTRLTVV.